This entry lists 21 T cell receptor beta chains sequenced from one sample in a study of blood T cells in healthy people across ages (dated by TCRdb to 2013 to 2016). The library was obtained by 5' RACE. A second PCR of 7 to 11 cycles was run with a J-beta primer mix and a sample-barcoded 5' primer. Starting from the raw public reads, TCRdb applied fastp trimming at Q25, assembled clones with MiXCR and retained in-frame beta chains. Records with the same CDR3 protein are collapsed into one entry carrying the most frequent genes and DNA. For this sample the table gives roughly 1.9 million distinct CDR3 sequences, of which about two fifths were detected only once. Of the sample, approximately 22% falls within the top ten clones. The sequenced sample was blood. All receptors come from a human donor in good health.

This chain uses TRBV29-1 with TRBJ2-3; D unresolved. This CDR3 is 14 amino acids long. The germline gives CDR1 SQVTM, CDR2 ANQGSEA. The V end was cut by 7 bases, the J end by 4 bases, with 18 bases between. The CDR3 is CSAVPASAADTQYF. In DNA form, the CDR3 reads TGCAGCGCTGTACCGGCCAGCGCGGCAGATACGCAGTATTTT.

The chain combines TRBV27 with TRBJ1-4; D is unresolved. The ends were cut back, 6 bases at V and 8 bases at J, with 16 bases in the middle. Germline loops: CDR1 MNHEY, CDR2 SMNVEV (reference sequence). The length of the CDR3 is 14 residues. DNA for the CDR3: TGTGCCAGCAGAATATCCGGGTCCCGGGAAAAACTGTTTTTT. As protein: CASRISGSREKLFF.

V is TRBV5-1 and J is TRBJ2-5; 7 bases fit TRBD2. This CDR3 region has 17 residues. Germline values: CDR1 SGHRS, CDR2 YFSETQ. V trimming: 0 bases; J trimming: 3 bases; junction bases outside the gene matches: 11. The CDR3 sequence: CASSLGVGGVVEETQYF. CDR3 in DNA: TGCGCCAGCAGCTTGGGTGTTGGGGGGGTTGTTGAAGAGACCCAGTACTTC.

This clonotype was counted between two and nine times. This rearrangement joins TRBV19 to TRBJ2-3, with D perhaps TRBD1 (6 bases). With 4 bases removed from V and 5 bases from J, the gap between germline ends came to 10 bases. CDR3 length equals 13 residues. The germline CDR1 and CDR2 sequences are LNHDA and SQIVND (reference sequence). CDR3 nucleotide sequence: TGTGCCAGTAGTAAACAGGGAGAAGATACGCAGTATTTT. It specifies CASSKQGEDTQYF.

As for this clonotype: Its ends do not fully match the called genes, so a read error is possible. The V call is TRBV4-3, the J call TRBJ2-1, with 7 nucleotides matching TRBD1. The CDR3 is 19 residues long. The germline gives CDR1 LGHNA, CDR2 YSLEER. This CDR3 is CAGSRGNPTLRGLRNEQFF. The CDR3 DNA reads TGCGCCGGCAGCCGGGGAAATCCCACACTCAGGGGGTTGAGGAATGAGCAGTTCTTC.

The chain employs TRBV6-2 or TRBV6-3 and TRBJ2-7, with a weak D call TRBD1 (6 bases). The CDR3 loop spans 14 amino acids. The V end lost 6 bases, the J end lost 0 bases, and 12 bases lay between the germline ends. Germline V gene lookup returns CDR1 MNHEY and CDR2 SVGEGT. In DNA form, the CDR3 reads TGTGCCAGCAGCCGGACAGCACCCTCCTACGAGCAGTACTTC. It is translated as CASSRTAPSYEQYF.

Notes on this clonotype: A read error may produce the germline difference seen at one junction end. This chain connects TRBV7-8 to TRBJ1-2, with D possibly being TRBD1 (6 bases). The CDR3 sequence is 18 residues long. CDR1 is SGHVS and CDR2 is FQNEAQ in the germline V gene. The CDR3 reads CTSSFHRLQGLTKSGYTF. The CDR3, as DNA: TGTACCAGCAGCTTCCATCGACTCCAGGGGCTAACTAAGTCTGGCTACACCTTC.

The chain combines TRBV5-5 with TRBJ1-5; D uncertain. CDR1 is SGHKS, CDR2 YYEKEE, per germline (reference sequence). The CDR3 is 14 amino acids. Trimming took 4 bases from V and 6 from J, leaving 14 bases between them. The CDR3 spells CASSPGYGTQPQHF. The CDR3 DNA reads TGTGCCAGCAGCCCGGGATACGGTACTCAGCCCCAGCATTTT.

This clonotype is a singleton in its sample. This chain's CDR3 is CVSTEGTKSSYEQYF. The CDR3 DNA reads TGCGTCAGTACCGAGGGGACAAAGAGCTCCTACGAGCAGTACTTC. J is TRBJ2-7 and V is TRBV5-1; possibly TRBD1 for D (6 bases). In germline, CDR1 is SGHRS, CDR2 YFSETQ. The CDR3 totals 15 residues.

The rearrangement links TRBV7-2 to TRBJ2-4, with a tentative D call TRBD1 (6 bases). There are 15 residues in the CDR3. V was trimmed by 4 bases and J by 8 bases, leaving 18 bases between them. Germline assignment: CDR1 SGHTA and CDR2 FQGNSA. In DNA, the CDR3 is TGTGCCAGCAGCTACACCGACAGGTTTATGGACATTCAGTACTTC. It is translated as CASSYTDRFMDIQYF.

The V and J genes are TRBV18 and TRBJ2-4; 7 bases line up with TRBD1. With the DNA end fitting TRBJ2-7 better, the J assignment may be wrong. Germline CDR1 is KGHSH and CDR2 is LQKENI. This CDR3 region has 15 residues. This chain's CDR3 is CASSPYRGDIGEQYF. In DNA, the CDR3 is TGTGCCAGCTCACCATACAGGGGAGATATCGGCGAGCAGTACTTC.

The rearrangement uses TRBV14 and TRBJ2-3; D is ambiguous. Germline CDR1 reads SGHDN; CDR2 reads FVKESK. The germline V and J ends were trimmed by 2 bases and 4 bases, with 10 bases remaining between them. CDR3 size: 14 residues. CDR3: CASSQHLNADTQYF. CDR3 sequence (DNA): TGTGCCAGCAGCCAACACCTCAACGCAGATACGCAGTATTTT.

CDR3 residues: CSVGLAGGIEAFF. The DNA for the CDR3 is TGCAGCGTTGGGTTGGCAGGGGGCATAGAAGCTTTCTTT. This chain links TRBV29-1 with TRBJ1-1, with 8 nucleotides matching TRBD1. V lost 4 bases, J lost 8 bases, and 9 bases stayed unmatched. This CDR3 contains 13 residues. Germline V gene sequence: CDR1 SQVTM, CDR2 ANQGSEA. The full variable domain, its missing parts supplied by reference TRBV29-1 and TRBJ1-1, is SAVISQKPSRDICQRGTSLTIQCQVDSQVTMMFWYRQQPGQSLTLIATANQGSEATYESGFVIDKFPISRPNLTFSTLTVSNMSPEDSSIYLCSVGLAGGIEAFFGQGTRLTVV.

This clonotype has more than one count but fewer than ten. The chain couples TRBV10-3 to TRBJ2-5; the D call may be TRBD1 or TRBD2 (6 bases each). V lost 7 bases and J lost 7, with 7 bases in between. Germline loops: CDR1 ENHRY, CDR2 SYGVKD. The CDR3 sequence is 10 residues long. CDR3 residues: CAIKGGTQYF. The CDR3 DNA sequence: TGTGCCATCAAGGGGGGGACCCAGTACTTC.

The chain's CDR3 is CASSLFSGDYGYTF. The CDR3 DNA reads as TGTGCCAGCAGCTTATTTTCCGGGGACTATGGCTACACCTTC. The rearrangement links TRBV7-2 to TRBJ1-2; D unresolved. This CDR3 contains 14 residues. V was trimmed by 2 bases and J by 3 bases, leaving 10 bases between them. Germline CDR1 and CDR2: SGHTA and FQGNSA.

This clonotype came up a few times. The V and J genes are TRBV10-3 and TRBJ2-4, with D maybe TRBD1 (6 bases). There are 17 residues in the CDR3. Looked up from germline, CDR1 is ENHRY and CDR2 is SYGVKD. Between the trimmed V and J ends, which lost 0 bases and 0 bases, there was a span of 12 bases. The CDR3 protein is CAISESKGQIAKNIQYF. CDR3 in DNA: TGTGCCATCAGTGAGTCTAAAGGACAGATAGCCAAAAACATTCAGTACTTC.

This rearrangement joins TRBV20-1 to TRBJ2-3; no reliable D call. Between the trimmed V and J ends, which lost 0 bases and 2 bases, there was a span of 3 bases. The germline V gene has CDR1 DFQATT and CDR2 SNEGSKA (reference sequence). The CDR3 length is 12 residues. This chain's CDR3 is CSAREYTDTQYF. Written as DNA, the CDR3 is TGCAGTGCTAGAGAATACACAGATACGCAGTATTTT.

The chain joins TRBV13 to TRBJ2-3; D ambiguous. Germline V CDR1 and CDR2: PRHDT, FYEKMQ (reference sequence). This CDR3 has 15 amino acids. Trimming cost V 3 bases and J 0 bases, with 10 bases left between them. The CDR3 DNA sequence: TGTGCCAGCAGCTTTGGCGACCTTAGCACAGATACGCAGTATTTT. Protein: CASSFGDLSTDTQYF.

V gene TRBV7-2 combines with J gene TRBJ2-2; tentative D call: TRBD1 (6 bases). V was cut by 6 bases and J by 4 bases, with 24 bases left in between. The germline V gene has CDR1 SGHTA and CDR2 FQGNSA. The CDR3 is 18 amino acids. This CDR3 reads CASRLLTGRSLVTGELFF. CDR3 nucleotides: TGTGCCAGCAGGCTCCTGACAGGAAGGTCGCTAGTCACCGGGGAGCTGTTTTTT.

The chain uses TRBV27 and TRBJ2-1; D might be TRBD1 (5 bases). Between the trimmed V and J ends, which lost 5 bases and 7 bases, there was a span of 15 bases. CDR1 is MNHEY and CDR2 is SMNVEV in the germline V gene (reference sequence). This CDR3 region has 14 residues. This CDR3 is CASSRGAPGNEQFF. Written as DNA, the CDR3 is TGTGCCAGCAGTAGGGGTGCCCCAGGGAATGAGCAGTTCTTC.

This clonotype was seen more than once but under ten times. The chain recombines TRBV10-3 with TRBJ2-7, with TRBD2 matching over 8 bases. The J call may not be correct, given that the DNA end is closer to TRBJ2-5. The germline V gene encodes CDR1 ENHRY and CDR2 SYGVKD. This CDR3 is built from 13 residues. The CDR3 protein is CAIGAGVRETQYF. The CDR3 bases are TGTGCCATTGGAGCGGGGGTGAGAGAGACCCAGTACTTC.